The rows below give T cell receptor beta chains drawn from one sample of a study of cytomegalovirus exposure and HLA in healthy donors. Assay used: immunoSEQ multiplex PCR; TCRdb lists only in-frame clones, some missing. The sample records hundreds of thousands of clones, about 75% being singletons. Sequencing was carried out using PBMCs. The origin of the receptors is a woman aged 30 to 39 in good health and CMV-seronegative. Both conserved end residues are part of each CDR3. Fields, in order: clone size, J gene, V gene, D gene, CDR3 length, CDR3 DNA, CDR3 protein. The D gene is left open where the match is weak. Rows give clone size only sometimes, using once, few, many, or a class for an expanded clone.

>once|TRBJ1-1|TRBV4-1|.|14
TGCGCCAGCAGCCAAGGCGGGGGGAACACTGAAGCTTTCTTT
CASSQGGGNTEAFF
>.|TRBJ2-5|TRBV7-9|.|14
TGTGCCAGCAGCTTAGTCGATTCGCGTGAGACCCAGTACTTC
CASSLVDSRETQYF
>.|TRBJ1-3|TRBV6-1|.|17
TGTGTCAGCAGTGCCCTCCGAGGGGGAGAACCTGGAAACACCATATATTTT
CVSSALRGGEPGNTIYF
>.|TRBJ2-3|TRBV7-3|TRBD2|18
TGTGCCAGCAGCTTAGCGTCCCCCCTAGCGGGAGCCCCAGATACGCAGTATTTT
CASSLASPLAGAPDTQYF
>.|TRBJ2-7|TRBV7-9|TRBD1|15
TGTGCCAGCAGCTTGGGGGACAGGGAGTGGGACGAGCAGTACTTC
CASSLGDREWDEQYF
>.|TRBJ1-1|TRBV4-1|.|18
TGCGCCAGCAGCCAACCCGACAGCAGCTCTTATAGTAACACTGAAGCTTTCTTT
CASSQPDSSSYSNTEAFF
>.|TRBJ1-2|TRBV19|.|14
TGTGCCAGTAGTATAGATCGCAGTTACTATGGCTACACCTTC
CASSIDRSYYGYTF
>.|TRBJ2-3|TRBV11-3|TRBD2|13
TGTGCCAGCAGCTTATCGGGGGGAGATACGCAGTATTTT
CASSLSGGDTQYF
>.|TRBJ1-1|TRBV9|TRBD1|14
TGTGCCAGCAGCCCCGGACAGGGGCCCCGCGGGGCTTTCTTT
CASSPGQGPRGAFF
>.|TRBJ1-3|TRBV11-2|.|13
TGTGCCAGCAGCTTGGAGGCAGGAAACACCATATATTTT
CASSLEAGNTIYF
>.|TRBJ2-1|TRBV5-1|.|15
TGCGCCAGCAGCTTGGGCGCCTACTCCTACAATGAGCAGTTCTTC
CASSLGAYSYNEQFF
>.|TRBJ2-4|TRBV5-6|.|12
TGTGCCAGCAGCTTGGTCCGCGGCATTCAGTACTTC
CASSLVRGIQYF
>.|TRBJ1-1|TRBV9|.|15
.
CASSVDDFRGAEAFF
>.|TRBJ2-3|TRBV27|.|16
TGTGCCAGCAGTTTAGTGAACGGGGTTCGTACAGATACGCAGTATTTT
CASSLVNGVRTDTQYF
>.|TRBJ1-4|TRBV7-9|.|15
TGTGCCAGCAGCTTAGGGTCGGTATATAATGAAAAACTGTTTTTT
CASSLGSVYNEKLFF
>.|TRBJ2-5|TRBV19|.|13
TGTGCCAGTAGTATAGCCTTGCAAGAGACCCAGTACTTC
CASSIALQETQYF
>.|TRBJ1-2|TRBV11-2|TRBD1|16
TGTGCCAGCAGCTTAAGCGGAGACAGGGGGTTATGGGGCTACACCTTC
CASSLSGDRGLWGYTF
>once|TRBJ1-1|TRBV5-1|TRBD1|17
TGCGCCAGCAACTCAGGACAGGGGTTGACTCGGAACACTGAAGCTTTCTTT
CASNSGQGLTRNTEAFF
>few|TRBJ1-5|TRBV19|.|14
TGTGCCACCCGTGGAGGGACTAGCAATCAGCCCCAGCATTTT
CATRGGTSNQPQHF
>.|TRBJ2-1|TRBV19|TRBD2|14
TGTGCCAGTACCTCATCTAGCGGGAGAAATGAGCAGTTCTTC
CASTSSSGRNEQFF
>few|TRBJ1-4|TRBV19|.|13
TGTGCCAGTAGTATCAGGGGTCGCGAAAAACTGTTTTTT
CASSIRGREKLFF
>few|TRBJ1-2|TRBV18|.|14
TGTGCCAGCTCACCATATCAGGGGATCGGGGGCTACACCTTC
CASSPYQGIGGYTF
>.|TRBJ1-1|TRBV5-1|.|16
TGCGCCAGCAGGACGGCAGGTACTACGAGGGACACTGAAGCTTTCTTT
CASRTAGTTRDTEAFF